A single sample gave rise to the 2 T cell receptor beta chains below, sequenced in a study of cytomegalovirus exposure and HLA in healthy donors. PCR amplification relied on 60 Vbeta primers (plus 13 Jbeta primers). Repertoires were generated with immunoSEQ multiplex PCR, while TCRdb's copy carries only in-frame clones and drops some. The sample consists of 130,000 or so clones, roughly two thirds of them appearing once. Material for sequencing was PBMCs. These receptors all come from a male donor in good health and CMV-seronegative.

J is TRBJ2-3 and V is TRBV13, with D possibly TRBD2 on 5 matching bases. Trimming stripped 1 base from V and 0 bases from J, with 14 bases between. Germline CDR1 PRHDT, CDR2 FYEKMQ (reference sequence). The CDR3 covers 17 residues. In DNA form, the CDR3 reads TGTGCCAGCAGCTTAGAGGGCGGGCGCGGGAGCACAGATACGCAGTATTTT. Encoded protein: CASSLEGGRGSTDTQYF.

The chain joins TRBV14 to TRBJ1-1; D not certain. V was clipped by 0 bases and J by 4 bases, with 15 bases between them. Germline CDR1 SGHDN, CDR2 FVKESK. The CDR3 contains 16 residues. CDR3 sequence reads: CASSQDATHVSTEAFF. The DNA for the CDR3 is TGTGCCAGCAGCCAAGACGCGACTCATGTGTCCACTGAAGCTTTCTTT.